This entry lists 24 T cell receptor beta chains sequenced from one sample in a study of shared clonotypes between healthy human individuals. TCRdb's table, derived via immunoSEQ multiplex PCR, lists solely in-frame clones and lacks some. The repertoire holds roughly 2,500,000 clones, with approximately 94% as singletons. Sequencing was performed on naive CD4+ T cells from PBMCs. Regarding subset: CD45RA+ positively selected. These receptors all come from a man between 18 and 35 years old in good health. Some clones in this sample may be carry-over from other donors' samples.

This clone was seen just once. The chain couples TRBV11-1 to TRBJ2-7; TRBD1 might be the D (6 bases). This CDR3 contains 14 residues. V lost 1 base to trimming and J lost 2 bases, with 9 bases between them. Looked up from germline, CDR1 is SGHAT and CDR2 is FQDESV (reference sequence). DNA for the CDR3: TGTGCCAGCAGCTTAGTGGGGGCGGCCTACGAGCAGTACTTC. This encodes CASSLVGAAYEQYF.

This clone was observed a few times. The V and J genes are TRBV6-5 and TRBJ2-7; D gene ambiguous. V shed 6 bases and J shed 3 bases, with 12 bases lying between them. This CDR3 spans 13 amino acids. Germline values: CDR1 MNHEY, CDR2 SVGAGI. CDR3 bases: TGTGCCAGCAGCCCGCCCCCGATCTACGAGCAGTACTTC. Protein product: CASSPPPIYEQYF.

This clone was seen a single time. CDR3: CASRREPSSPLHF. The CDR3 region has the DNA TGTGCCAGCAGACGAGAGCCAAGTTCACCCCTCCACTTT. The gene calls are TRBV28 and TRBJ1-6; D remains ambiguous. The CDR3 spans 13 residues. CDR1 and CDR2 from the germline V gene are MDHEN and SYDVKM. V was pared by 6 bases and J by 9 bases, with 12 bases between.

The chain combines TRBV13 with TRBJ2-6; TRBD1 aligns across 7 bases. CDR3 length: 20 residues. V lost 5 bases to trimming and J lost 0 bases; unmatched junction nucleotides: 16. CDR1 PRHDT and CDR2 FYEKMQ come from the germline V gene (reference sequence). The CDR3 protein is CASSVTAWTGRISGANVLTF. CDR3 nucleotides: TGTGCCAGCAGCGTAACCGCCTGGACAGGCCGGATCTCTGGGGCCAACGTCCTGACTTTC.

The rearrangement links TRBV7-9 to TRBJ1-5, with 10 bases identical to TRBD1. CDR1 and CDR2 (germline): SEHNR, FQNEAQ (reference sequence). J was trimmed by 4 bases and V by 5 bases; bases with no gene match: 11. The CDR3 has 17 residues. CDR3 nucleotide sequence: TGTGCCAGCAGCCGATACACCGGGACAGGGGAGAATCAGCCCCAGCATTTT. Encoded protein: CASSRYTGTGENQPQHF.

The chain uses TRBV2 and TRBJ2-7, with D possibly being TRBD2 (6 bases). The CDR3 extends over 11 amino acids. The V and J ends lost 11 bases and 4 bases respectively, with 12 bases between them. Germline CDR1 SNHLY, CDR2 FYNNEI. CDR3 loop: CAGTRGYEQYF. For the CDR3, the DNA is TGTGCCGGAACTCGGGGGTACGAGCAGTACTTC.

This chain uses TRBV28 with TRBJ1-5, with D possibly matching TRBD1 (6 bases). V lost 2 bases and J lost 1, with 12 bases in between. This CDR3 contains 16 residues. Germline values: CDR1 MDHEN, CDR2 SYDVKM. Here the CDR3 DNA reads TGTGCCAGCAGTTTACTTACAGGGCCGAGCAATCAGCCCCAGCATTTT. It codes for CASSLLTGPSNQPQHF.

The chain combines TRBV6-6 with TRBJ1-2; TRBD1 is a possible D gene (6 bases). This CDR3 comprises 13 residues. The V and J ends lost 4 bases and 4 bases respectively, with 10 bases between them. Germline lookup yields CDR1 MNHNY and CDR2 SVGAGI (reference sequence). CDR3 coding DNA: TGTGCCAGCAGTTCCGGGACACTCTATGGCTACACCTTC. Residues: CASSSGTLYGYTF.

A remark on this clone: At the DNA level, this CDR3 is encoded by other sequences in the same sample as well. The chain employs TRBV28 and TRBJ2-7; D not certain. V lost 5 bases and J lost 1, with 9 bases in between. CDR3 size: 13 residues. Per germline, CDR1 MDHEN and CDR2 SYDVKM. The CDR3 protein is CASSAGSSYEQYF. CDR3 bases: TGTGCCAGCAGTGCTGGCAGTTCCTACGAGCAGTACTTC.

V gene TRBV7-2 combines with J gene TRBJ2-7, with D perhaps matching TRBD1 (5 bases). Germline CDR1 SGHTA, CDR2 FQGNSA. The V end lost 2 bases, the J end lost 1 base, and 9 bases lay between the germline ends. The CDR3 runs 14 residues. The DNA for the CDR3 is TGTGCCAGCAGCTTAAATAAGGGGTCCTACGAGCAGTACTTC. Residues: CASSLNKGSYEQYF. Based on the CDR3 plus reference TRBV7-2 and TRBJ2-7, the full variable domain is GAGVSQSPSNKVTEKGKDVELRCDPISGHTALYWYRQSLGQGLEFLIYFQGNSAPDKSGLPSDRFSAERTGGSVSTLTIQRTQQEDSAVYLCASSLNKGSYEQYFGPGTRLTVT.

CDR3 nucleotides: TGTGCCAGCAGGCCAGAAGCCCTAGCGGATTTATACAATGAGCAGTTCTTC. Residues: CASRPEALADLYNEQFF. The genes are TRBV6-4 and TRBJ2-1; 7 bases align to TRBD2. The CDR3 covers 17 residues. Unmatched junction bases numbered 15, after V lost 6 bases and J lost 4 bases. Per germline, CDR1 MRHNA and CDR2 SNTAGT.

The chain carries TRBV27 and TRBJ2-7; perhaps TRBD1 as D (5 bases). The CDR3 totals 16 residues. V was shortened by 1 base and J by 2 bases, with 15 bases between the two germline ends. Per the germline V gene, CDR1 is MNHEY and CDR2 is SMNVEV (reference sequence). This chain's CDR3 is CASSLFGQGSPYEQYF. The DNA of the CDR3 is TGTGCCAGCAGTTTATTCGGTCAGGGAAGTCCCTACGAGCAGTACTTC.

J is TRBJ2-2 and V is TRBV5-6; 7 bases line up with TRBD2. The CDR3 has 14 residues. Germline V gene lookup returns CDR1 SGHDT and CDR2 YYEEEE. V was clipped by 0 bases and J by 8 bases; unmatched bases: 4. The CDR3 spells CASSLAGGPGELFF. CDR3 DNA: TGTGCCAGCAGCTTGGCGGGAGGTCCGGGGGAGCTGTTTTTT.

This chain links TRBV10-2 with TRBJ2-1, with 9 bases identical to TRBD2. CDR3 length equals 18 residues. From germline, CDR1 is WSHSY and CDR2 SAAADI. J lost 0 bases, V lost 10 bases, and 16 bases had no gene match. The DNA of the CDR3 is TGCGCCACCCAGCGGGCTAGCGGGACCGTGAGCTCCTACAATGAGCAGTTCTTC. Its translation: CATQRASGTVSSYNEQFF.

V is TRBV28 and J is TRBJ1-5, with unresolved D. This CDR3 region has 14 residues. The V gene's germline CDR1 is MDHEN and CDR2 SYDVKM. Trimming cost V 8 bases and J 4 bases, with 15 bases left between them. CDR3 DNA sequence: TGTGCCAGCGTAAGGGAGGATAGAAATCAGCCCCAGCATTTT. Translated, it gives CASVREDRNQPQHF.

The J gene is TRBJ1-2, the V gene TRBV5-8; D remains unclear. Germline CDR1 reads SGHTS; CDR2 reads YDEGEE. The CDR3 sequence is 15 residues long. The V end lost 0 bases, the J end lost 4 bases, and 13 bases lay between the germline ends. The CDR3, as DNA: TGTGCCAGCAGCTTGGGGGTCGGGGAAGCCTATGGCTACACCTTC. Protein product: CASSLGVGEAYGYTF.

V is TRBV12-2 and J is TRBJ1-3. TRBV12-2 is tagged as a pseudogene. CDR3 length equals 15 residues. The CDR3 DNA reads TGTGCAAGTCGCTTAGAGGGACCGCCCGAAAACACCATATATTTT. Its translation: CASRLEGPPENTIYF.

This clone was seen just once. This chain joins TRBV5-6 and TRBJ1-5; TRBD1 is a possible D gene (5 bases). The CDR3 has 15 amino acids. V shed 2 bases and J shed 5 bases, with 14 bases lying between them. CDR1 and CDR2 (germline): SGHDT, YYEEEE. This CDR3 reads CASSFFGREDQPQHF. CDR3 bases: TGTGCCAGCAGCTTTTTCGGCAGGGAGGATCAGCCCCAGCATTTT.

This sequence joins TRBV15 and TRBJ1-4, with D perhaps TRBD1 (6 bases). The germline gives CDR1 LNHNV, CDR2 YYDKDF (reference sequence). The CDR3 spans 14 residues. V was trimmed by 5 bases and J by 4 bases, leaving 11 bases between them. Here the CDR3 reads CATSPRTVNEKLFF. For the CDR3, the DNA is TGTGCCACCAGCCCTCGGACAGTTAATGAAAAACTGTTTTTT.

The J gene is TRBJ2-5, the V gene TRBV5-1; D might be TRBD1 (6 bases). CDR1 SGHRS and CDR2 YFSETQ come from the germline V gene. The V and J ends lost 0 bases and 4 bases respectively, with 10 bases between them. The CDR3 is 14 residues long. The CDR3 reads CASSLGDISETQYF. In DNA, the CDR3 is TGCGCCAGCAGCTTGGGGGACATCTCAGAGACCCAGTACTTC.

The V call is TRBV7-2, the J call TRBJ1-2, with 9 positions matching TRBD1. Germline-derived CDR1 and CDR2 are SGHTA and FQGNSA. CDR3 size: 16 residues. V gave up 0 bases and J gave up 11 bases; unmatched junction bases: 13. CDR3 region: CASSLAAGQGIWKYTF. As DNA, the CDR3 is TGTGCCAGCAGCTTAGCGGCGGGACAGGGAATTTGGAAGTACACCTTC.

In regard to this clone: Other nucleotide sequences in the sample specify the same CDR3. The chain couples TRBV18 to TRBJ2-7, with D perhaps given as TRBD1 or TRBD2 (5 bases each). The CDR3 totals 13 residues. Germline values: CDR1 KGHSH, CDR2 LQKENI. Trimming took 3 bases from V and 3 from J, leaving 9 bases between them. CDR3 nucleotide sequence: TGTGCCAGCTCACCGAGAGGGGACTACGAGCAGTACTTC. Protein product: CASSPRGDYEQYF.

This clone was found once. Other nucleotide sequences from this sample produce the same CDR3. This rearrangement joins TRBV18 to TRBJ2-6, with a possible D match to TRBD2 (5 bases). There are 15 residues in the CDR3. The V end was cut by 3 bases, the J end by 4 bases, with 10 bases between. CDR1 and CDR2 (germline): KGHSH, LQKENI. This CDR3 reads CASSPLDSGANVLTF. The CDR3 DNA sequence: TGTGCCAGCTCACCGTTGGACTCAGGGGCCAACGTCCTGACTTTC.

The J gene is TRBJ2-1, the V gene TRBV9; 9 nucleotides line up with TRBD2. Trimming removed 2 bases from V and 6 bases from J; junction bases left unmatched: 12. Germline CDR1 SGDLS, CDR2 YYNGEE. The CDR3 loop spans 17 amino acids. CDR3: CASSVALVGGRANEQFF. The CDR3, as DNA: TGTGCCAGCAGCGTCGCCCTGGTTGGCGGGAGGGCCAATGAGCAGTTCTTC.